This TCR beta chain was documented in a study of cytomegalovirus exposure and HLA in healthy donors. This CDR3 is built from 15 residues. V was clipped by 3 bases and J by 7 bases; unmatched bases: 11. Germline V gives CDR1 SGHRS, CDR2 YFSETQ. Findings and caveats of the study: Researchers catalogued under 200 TCR beta chains as cytomegalovirus-associated. Reported results showed that the classifier diagnosed cytomegalovirus status with high specificity and sensitivity. Three CMV-associated chains proved CMV antigen-specific in vitro.

About this clone itself: No antigen is known for it.

Primers included in the PCR were 60 Vbeta and 13 Jbeta primers. This table comes from immunoSEQ multiplex PCR, and its TCRdb copy is limited to in-frame clones, with some not included. The sample lists about 170,000 clones; about 85% were seen once. The sample comprised PBMCs. V gene TRBV5-1 combines with J gene TRBJ1-2, with 8 nucleotides matching TRBD1. The receptor was isolated from a man in his thirties or forties in good health and CMV-seropositive. The CDR3 is CASSYLPTGGGGYTF. The CDR3 DNA is TGCGCCAGCAGCTACTTACCCACAGGGGGGGGTGGCTACACCTTC.